These 15 T cell receptor beta chains were sequenced from one sample in a study of CD8 T cells in Susac syndrome. RNA totalling roughly 0.5 to 1 ug underwent reverse transcription with random hexamers. MiXCR was run by TCRdb on the immunoSEQ multiplex PCR reads, yielding one entry per CDR3 protein. The sample includes a few hundred thousand distinct CDR3 sequences, 95% of them seen just once. What was sequenced was CD4+ T cells from PBMCs. The receptor source for this set is a human donor with multiple sclerosis.

This rearrangement joins TRBV20-1 to TRBJ1-6, with 7 bases identical to TRBD1. The CDR3 is 16 amino acids. Germline CDR1 DFQATT, CDR2 SNEGSKA (reference sequence). The trim removed 3 bases at V and 8 bases at J, leaving 13 bases unmatched. CDR3 coding DNA: TGCAGTGCTAGGAACGACCGACAGGGTAGAGATTCACCCCTCCACTTT. This gives the protein CSARNDRQGRDSPLHF.

The chain employs TRBV2 and TRBJ1-2; D is uncertain. Germline V CDR1 and CDR2: SNHLY, FYNNEI. CDR3 length equals 14 residues. The V end was cut by 2 bases, the J end by 7 bases, with 14 bases between. The CDR3 sequence is CASSESGPPGGYTF. The CDR3 DNA sequence: TGTGCCAGCAGTGAATCGGGCCCACCGGGTGGCTACACCTTC.

This clonotype appeared once. The rearrangement links TRBV27 to TRBJ2-2; possible D gene TRBD2, 5 bases. The CDR3 runs to 15 residues. Germline CDR1 is MNHEY and CDR2 is SMNVEV (reference sequence). V was pared by 5 bases and J by 4 bases, with 14 bases between. The CDR3 reads CASSPRGRPTGELFF. CDR3 sequence (DNA): TGTGCCAGCAGTCCCCGAGGGCGACCCACCGGGGAGCTGTTTTTT.

The chain recombines TRBV12-3 or TRBV12-4 with TRBJ2-7; tentatively, D is TRBD1 (6 bases). Deletions cut 4 bases from V and 5 bases from J, with 15 bases between. The CDR3 contains 14 residues. The CDR3 DNA reads as TGTGCCAGCAGTTCGAGTTCAGGGGTCCACGAGCAGTACTTC. It encodes CASSSSSGVHEQYF.

In its sample, this clonotype was seen a few times. V is TRBV3-1 and J is TRBJ1-5; D uncertain. V lost 0 bases, J lost 4 bases, and 7 bases lay in between. The CDR3 is 14 residues long. CDR1 and CDR2 from the germline V gene are LGHDT and YNNKEL (reference sequence). This CDR3 is CASSQDRGNQPQHF. CDR3 sequence (DNA): TGTGCCAGCAGCCAAGATCGGGGTAATCAGCCCCAGCATTTT.

This sequence joins TRBV28 and TRBJ1-2; D gene unclear. Trimming pared 8 bases from V and 8 bases from J, leaving 12 bases between. This CDR3 comprises 11 residues. Germline V gene sequence: CDR1 MDHEN, CDR2 SYDVKM. The CDR3 nucleotides read TGTGCCAGCCGGGCCTTCTTCGGCTACACCTTC. It translates to CASRAFFGYTF.

The chain recombines TRBV20-1 with TRBJ2-7, with a tentative D call TRBD2 (5 bases). CDR1 DFQATT and CDR2 SNEGSKA come from the germline V gene (reference sequence). The V gene lost 3 bases and the J gene lost 1 base, with 16 bases spanning the gap. The CDR3 extends over 15 amino acids. The DNA of the CDR3 is TGCAGTGCTAGGGAGGCTAGCAGAAGGTCCTACGAGCAGTACTTC. Translation gives CSAREASRRSYEQYF.

V is TRBV29-1 and J is TRBJ2-5; the match to TRBD1 covers 10 bases. CDR1 SQVTM and CDR2 ANQGSEA come from the germline V gene. The CDR3 is 15 residues long. The DNA for the CDR3 is TGCGCCTTTGGGGGACAGGGGAAGGTTCCGGGGACCCAGTACTTC. Its protein is CAFGGQGKVPGTQYF.

The CDR3 DNA reads TGCAGTGCTAGTGGCAGATACAATGAGCAGTTCTTC. Protein sequence: CSASGRYNEQFF. V gene TRBV20-1 combines with J gene TRBJ2-1; D gene unclear. V lost 3 bases, J lost 4 bases, and 7 bases lay in between. The CDR3 totals 12 residues. The germline gives CDR1 DFQATT, CDR2 SNEGSKA (reference sequence).

The V gene is TRBV5-1, the J gene TRBJ2-7; perhaps TRBD1 as D (7 bases). The CDR3 length is 15 residues. V was trimmed by 0 bases and J by 2 bases, leaving 12 bases between them. Germline V CDR1 and CDR2: SGHRS, YFSETQ. In DNA form, the CDR3 reads TGCGCCAGCAGCTTGGGTCAGGGGGGAACCTACGAGCAGTACTTC. It translates to CASSLGQGGTYEQYF.

The V and J genes are TRBV5-4 and TRBJ2-3; 11 bases agree with TRBD1. CDR1 is SGHNT and CDR2 is YYREEE in the germline V gene (reference sequence). V lost 3 bases, J lost 5 bases, and 5 bases stayed unmatched. The CDR3 runs to 15 residues. CDR3 nucleotides: TGTGCCAGCAGCTCGGACAGGGGGCTGGGAGATACGCAGTATTTT. Protein: CASSSDRGLGDTQYF.

CDR3 nucleotide sequence: TGTGCCACCAGCAGAGCAGGGAACTATGGCTACACCTTC. Translation: CATSRAGNYGYTF. This chain links TRBV15 with TRBJ1-2; D may be TRBD1 (5 bases). Germline CDR1 LNHNV, CDR2 YYDKDF (reference sequence). V gave up 1 base and J gave up 2 bases, with 5 bases separating them. This CDR3 is built from 13 residues.

The rearrangement uses TRBV6-5 and TRBJ1-1; TRBD1 is a possible D gene (5 bases). This CDR3 is built from 14 residues. The germline V gene has CDR1 MNHEY and CDR2 SVGAGI. Trimming cost V 7 bases and J 0 bases, with 12 bases left between them. The CDR3 region is CASTLQVVNTEAFF. Here the CDR3 DNA reads TGTGCCAGCACCTTACAGGTAGTGAACACTGAAGCTTTCTTT.

V gene TRBV24-1 combines with J gene TRBJ2-3, with a tentative D call TRBD2 (5 bases). The CDR3 runs to 15 residues. CDR1 is KGHDR, CDR2 SFDVKD, per germline. V shed 3 bases and J shed 4 bases, with 13 bases lying between them. CDR3 residues: CATSDHRERADTQYF. DNA for the CDR3: TGTGCCACCAGTGATCACCGGGAACGCGCAGATACGCAGTATTTT.

The rearrangement uses TRBV30 and TRBJ2-3, with D possibly matching TRBD2 (5 bases). This CDR3 has 15 amino acids. V was pared by 0 bases and J by 2 bases, with 12 bases between. Looked up from germline, CDR1 is GTSNPN and CDR2 is SVGIG (reference sequence). The CDR3 sequence: CAWSVKGALTDTQYF. The DNA of the CDR3 is TGTGCCTGGAGTGTAAAGGGAGCCCTCACAGATACGCAGTATTTT.